One and the same sample provided the 3 T cell receptor beta chains below, sequenced in a study of blood T cells in healthy people across ages. With a J-beta primer mix and a sample-barcoded 5' primer, a second PCR ran roughly 6 to 12 cycles. Via MiXCR, TCRdb re-called the 5' RACE reads, giving one row per CDR3 protein. In the table there are 710,000 or so distinct CDR3 sequences, 22% of which are singletons. Sequenced input: blood. These receptors originate from a man in his 70s in good health.

In its sample, this clonotype was seen a few times. The rearrangement uses TRBV20-1 and TRBJ2-3; a weak D match, TRBD2 (6 bases). Germline CDR1 is DFQATT and CDR2 is SNEGSKA (reference sequence). Trimming pared 1 base from V and 8 bases from J, leaving 19 bases between. The length of the CDR3 is 15 residues. CDR3 nucleotide sequence: TGCAGTGCTAGAGCGGATAGCGGAGCAAGTGGTACGCAGTATTTT. Protein product: CSARADSGASGTQYF.

V is TRBV5-1 and J is TRBJ2-2; TRBD1 matches 7 bases. With 9 bases clipped from V and 1 base from J, the junction kept 9 bases outside the gene matches. This CDR3 region has 15 residues. Per germline, CDR1 SGHRS and CDR2 YFSETQ. CDR3 sequence (DNA): TGCGCCAACTTGAAGGACAGGAGGAACACCGGGGAGCTGTTTTTT. Translation gives CANLKDRRNTGELFF. Variable domain in full (rest from reference TRBV5-1 and TRBJ2-2): KAGVTQTPRYLIKTRGQQVTLSCSPISGHRSVSWYQQTPGQGLQFLFEYFSETQRNKGNFPGRFSGRQFSNSRSEMNVSTLELGDSALYLCANLKDRRNTGELFFGEGSRLTVL.

This clonotype was detected many times. The chain couples TRBV3-1 to TRBJ2-1; D is uncertain. CDR3 size: 13 residues. The germline CDR1 and CDR2 sequences are LGHDT and YNNKEL (reference sequence). The V end was cut by 4 bases, the J end by 9 bases, with 13 bases between. The CDR3 DNA follows: TGTGCCAGCAGCCCCATGGCAATGGCTGAGCAGTTCTTC. It encodes CASSPMAMAEQFF.